These 20 T cell receptor beta chains originate from one sample sequenced in a study of vaccination and CD4 T cells after COVID-19. The assay that was used to sequence DNA from cultured CD4+ T cells was the Oncomine TCR Beta short-read assay. TCRdb re-called the PCR reads through MiXCR, storing one row per CDR3 protein. The table lists over 15,000 distinct CDR3 sequences, 45% to 50% of them singletons. No antigens are known for them. Treatment described: approximately nine-day PBMC culture with coronavirus spike peptide pools or control peptides (ViraFEST assay). Sequencing used CD4+ T cells from blood, cultured in vitro. The receptor set was obtained from a human donor who had recovered from COVID-19.

The chain recombines TRBV11-3 with TRBJ1-6; TRBD1 agrees at 10 bases. Germline V gene lookup returns CDR1 SGHNT and CDR2 YENEEA. The CDR3 runs 15 residues. J gave up 10 bases and V 6 bases, and 9 bases lay outside the gene matches. The CDR3 nucleotides read TGTGCCAGCAGATCTCCGGGACAGGGGTTATCACCCCTCCACTTT. The encoded protein is CASRSPGQGLSPLHF. The complete variable domain, with remaining parts taken from reference TRBV11-3 and TRBJ1-6, reads EAGVVQSPRYKIIEKKQPVAFWCNPISGHNTLYWYLQNLGQGPELLIRYENEEAVDDSQLPKDRFSAERLKGVDSTLKIQPAELGDSAVYLCASRSPGQGLSPLHFGNGTRLTVT.

This clonotype has only a few counts. The genes are TRBV27 and TRBJ2-2, with D uncertain. The CDR3 loop spans 12 amino acids. V lost 8 bases and J lost 8, with 12 bases in between. Looked up from germline, CDR1 is MNHEY and CDR2 is SMNVEV (reference sequence). The CDR3 DNA reads TGTGCCAGCCCGCCTGGAGAAGGGGAGCTGTTTTTT. This sequence encodes CASPPGEGELFF.

This clonotype has only one observation. The rearrangement uses TRBV15 and TRBJ2-7; tentatively, D is TRBD1 (6 bases). Trimming shortened V by 4 bases and J by 5 bases, and 18 bases separated the two germline ends. Germline CDR1 LNHNV, CDR2 YYDKDF (reference sequence). The CDR3 runs to 15 residues. CDR3 sequence (DNA): TGTGCCACCAGCAAGGCTTATACAGGGTCTAACGAGCAGTACTTC. It yields the protein CATSKAYTGSNEQYF.

The chain couples TRBV24-1 to TRBJ2-1; 7 nucleotides align to TRBD1. The CDR3 extends over 11 amino acids. The V segment lost 9 bases and the J segment 7 bases; nucleotides outside the gene matches: 2. Germline loops: CDR1 KGHDR, CDR2 SFDVKD. This CDR3 reads CATEGANEQFF. CDR3 sequence (DNA): TGTGCCACCGAGGGGGCTAATGAGCAGTTCTTC.

CDR3 sequence reads: CSVESGGAYTQYF. CDR3 nucleotides: TGCAGCGTTGAAAGCGGGGGGGCTTATACGCAGTATTTT. The V gene is TRBV29-1, the J gene TRBJ2-3, with TRBD2 identical over 10 bases. CDR1 SQVTM and CDR2 ANQGSEA come from the germline V gene. The CDR3 has 13 amino acids. Germline trimming cut 2 bases from V and 7 bases from J; bases unmatched to any gene: 3.

The rearrangement links TRBV9 to TRBJ2-2; 8 nucleotides line up with TRBD1. Per the germline V gene, CDR1 is SGDLS and CDR2 is YYNGEE. J lost 0 bases, V lost 3 bases, and 4 bases had no gene match. The CDR3 extends over 16 amino acids. This CDR3 is CASSASTGANTGELFF. The CDR3 DNA sequence: TGTGCCAGCAGCGCCTCGACAGGGGCGAACACCGGGGAGCTGTTTTTT.

The chain recombines TRBV14 with TRBJ1-2; D is ambiguous. With 1 base removed from V and 4 bases from J, the gap between germline ends came to 4 bases. The germline V gene has CDR1 SGHDN and CDR2 FVKESK. The CDR3 is 12 residues long. The CDR3 loop reads CASSQGGYGYTF. Here the CDR3 DNA reads TGTGCCAGCAGCCAAGGGGGCTATGGCTACACCTTC.

Written as DNA, the CDR3 is TGCAGTGCTAGAGTTCCGGGACAGGGGAACACCGGGGAGCTGTTTTTT. It translates to CSARVPGQGNTGELFF. The chain has TRBV20-1 and TRBJ2-2; 9 bases are shared with TRBD1. J was trimmed by 1 base and V by 1 base; bases with no gene match: 4. The length of the CDR3 is 16 residues. CDR1 and CDR2 (germline): DFQATT, SNEGSKA (reference sequence).

This clonotype has a handful of counts. The chain links TRBV19 to TRBJ1-5; TRBD1 might be the D (5 bases). Germline V gives CDR1 LNHDA, CDR2 SQIVND (reference sequence). V was pared by 3 bases and J by 5 bases, with 8 bases between. The CDR3 consists of 13 residues. The CDR3 coding sequence is TGTGCCAGTAGTATTGGAGGGGATCAGCCCCAGCATTTT. This sequence encodes CASSIGGDQPQHF.

This clonotype was recorded only once. V usage is TRBV4-1 and J usage is TRBJ2-1, with 8 bases matching TRBD2. J gave up 4 bases and V 0 bases, and 11 bases lay outside the gene matches. CDR3 size: 18 residues. Germline V CDR1 and CDR2: MGHRA, YSYEKL. The CDR3 DNA is TGCGCCAGCAGCCAAGATTCTGGGGTTAGCGGGACATACAATGAGCAGTTCTTC. Encoded protein: CASSQDSGVSGTYNEQFF.

V and J are TRBV19 and TRBJ1-2; D unresolved. The V end was cut by 4 bases, the J end by 4 bases, with 10 bases between. The CDR3 runs to 13 residues. CDR1 and CDR2 from the germline V gene are LNHDA and SQIVND (reference sequence). The CDR3 reads CASSTGPRYGYTF. The CDR3 coding sequence is TGTGCCAGTAGTACCGGCCCGCGCTATGGCTACACCTTC.

The rearrangement joins TRBV7-2 to TRBJ1-5, with 7 bases lining up with TRBD1. Per germline, CDR1 SGHTA and CDR2 FQGNSA. This CDR3 region has 14 residues. V trimming: 5 bases; J trimming: 2 bases; junction bases outside the gene matches: 3. CDR3 region: CASSRDSRNQPQHF. The CDR3 coding sequence is TGTGCCAGCAGCAGGGACAGTCGCAATCAGCCCCAGCATTTT.

The gene calls are TRBV11-2 and TRBJ2-7; TRBD2 agrees at 9 bases. Germline lookup yields CDR1 SGHAT and CDR2 FQNNGV. Trimming cost V 3 bases and J 0 bases; bases outside gene matches: 3. The CDR3 is 15 residues long. The CDR3 spells CASSFASGNSYEQYF. DNA of the CDR3: TGTGCCAGCAGCTTTGCTAGCGGGAACTCCTACGAGCAGTACTTC. Full variable domain (rest looked up from reference TRBV11-2 and TRBJ2-7): EAGVAQSPRYKIIEKRQSVAFWCNPISGHATLYWYQQILGQGPKLLIQFQNNGVVDDSQLPKDRFSAERLKGVDSTLKIQPAKLEDSAVYLCASSFASGNSYEQYFGPGTRLTVT.

CDR3 residues: CSAKYGGENTEAFF. The CDR3 DNA reads TGCAGTGCTAAATACGGGGGGGAGAACACTGAAGCTTTCTTT. The chain couples TRBV20-1 to TRBJ1-1, with D possibly matching TRBD1 (5 bases). Trimming removed 4 bases at V and 1 base at J, with 13 bases between. The CDR3 loop spans 14 amino acids. Looked up from germline, CDR1 is DFQATT and CDR2 is SNEGSKA (reference sequence).

This clonotype came up a few times. CDR3 in amino acids: CASSRQGGNSPLHF. The CDR3 region has the DNA TGTGCCAGCAGTCGACAGGGGGGCAATTCACCCCTCCACTTT. This chain connects TRBV6-1 to TRBJ1-6; 9 positions agree with TRBD1. Germline assignment: CDR1 MNHNS and CDR2 SASEGT. V trimming: 5 bases; J trimming: 7 bases; junction bases outside the gene matches: 3. The CDR3 is 14 amino acids.

This clonotype showed up just a few times. The V and J genes are TRBV19 and TRBJ1-5; D remains ambiguous. Trimming took off 4 bases at V and 7 bases at J, with 8 bases between the two ends. The CDR3 is 12 amino acids. CDR1 and CDR2 (germline): LNHDA, SQIVND (reference sequence). The DNA for the CDR3 is TGTGCCAGTAGTACCTTCGGGCAGCCCCAGCATTTT. It translates to CASSTFGQPQHF.

The chain combines TRBV11-2 with TRBJ2-2; no reliable D call. Germline values: CDR1 SGHAT, CDR2 FQNNGV. The CDR3 runs to 15 residues. Trimming removed 6 bases from V and 1 base from J, with 12 bases in between. The CDR3 reads CASSSLRQNTGELFF. The CDR3 nucleotides read TGTGCCAGCAGTTCTCTTCGGCAGAACACCGGGGAGCTGTTTTTT.

The chain couples TRBV28 to TRBJ1-2; 9 bases agree with TRBD1. V lost 4 bases, J lost 4 bases, and 4 bases stayed unmatched. Per germline, CDR1 MDHEN and CDR2 SYDVKM. The CDR3 contains 14 residues. The chain's CDR3 is CASSSRDRAYGYTF. The CDR3 region has the DNA TGTGCCAGCAGTTCCCGGGACAGGGCCTATGGCTACACCTTC.

This chain joins TRBV27 and TRBJ1-2, with TRBD1 matching 9 bases. This CDR3 has 14 amino acids. Trimming took 4 bases from V and 8 from J; bases not matched to a gene: 8. Germline lookup yields CDR1 MNHEY and CDR2 SMNVEV (reference sequence). The CDR3, as DNA: TGTGCCAGCAGTTCCGGACAGGGGAGGCGCGGCTACACCTTC. It codes for CASSSGQGRRGYTF.

CDR3 in DNA: TGTGCCAGCAGCGTACAAGGCCCTTCCTACGAGCAGTACTTC. This codes for CASSVQGPSYEQYF. The chain carries TRBV7-2 and TRBJ2-7; unclear D gene. Trimming took off 5 bases at V and 1 base at J, with 12 bases between the two ends. CDR1 is SGHTA and CDR2 is FQGNSA in the germline V gene. This CDR3 has 14 residues.